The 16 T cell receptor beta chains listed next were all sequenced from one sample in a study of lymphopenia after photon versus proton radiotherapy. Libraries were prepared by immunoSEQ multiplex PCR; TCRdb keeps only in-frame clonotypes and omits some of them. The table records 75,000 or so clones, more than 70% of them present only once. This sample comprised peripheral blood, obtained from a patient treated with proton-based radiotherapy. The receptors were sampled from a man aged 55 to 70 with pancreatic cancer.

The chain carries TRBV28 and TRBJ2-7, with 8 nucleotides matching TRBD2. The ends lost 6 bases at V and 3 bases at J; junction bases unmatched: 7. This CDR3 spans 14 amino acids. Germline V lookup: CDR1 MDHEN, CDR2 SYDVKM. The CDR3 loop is CASSSSGLYYEQYF. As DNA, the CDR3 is TGTGCCAGCAGCTCTAGCGGGCTTTACTACGAGCAGTACTTC.

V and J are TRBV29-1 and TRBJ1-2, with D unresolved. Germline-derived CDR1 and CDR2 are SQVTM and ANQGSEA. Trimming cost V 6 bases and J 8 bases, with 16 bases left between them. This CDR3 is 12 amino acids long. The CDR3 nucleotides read TGCAGCGTCCCTAGAGGAATGGGCGGCTACACCTTC. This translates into CSVPRGMGGYTF.

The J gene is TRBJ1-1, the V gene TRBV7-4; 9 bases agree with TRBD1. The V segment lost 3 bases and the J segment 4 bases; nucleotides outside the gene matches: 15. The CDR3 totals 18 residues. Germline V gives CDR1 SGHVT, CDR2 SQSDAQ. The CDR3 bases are TGTGCCAGCAGCTTTTCACAGATCTCCGGACAGGGGATCACTGAAGCTTTCTTT. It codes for CASSFSQISGQGITEAFF.

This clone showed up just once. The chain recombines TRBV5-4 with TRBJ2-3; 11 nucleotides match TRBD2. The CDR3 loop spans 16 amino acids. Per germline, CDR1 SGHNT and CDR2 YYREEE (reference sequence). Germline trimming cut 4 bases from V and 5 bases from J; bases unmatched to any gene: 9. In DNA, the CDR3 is TGTGCCAGCAGCCCCACTAGCGGGAGATCAGGAGATACGCAGTATTTT. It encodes CASSPTSGRSGDTQYF. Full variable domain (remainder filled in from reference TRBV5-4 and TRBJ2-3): ETGVTQSPTHLIKTRGQQVTLRCSSQSGHNTVSWYQQALGQGPQFIFQYYREEENGRGNFPPRFSGLQFPNYSSELNVNALELDDSALYLCASSPTSGRSGDTQYFGPGTRLTVL.

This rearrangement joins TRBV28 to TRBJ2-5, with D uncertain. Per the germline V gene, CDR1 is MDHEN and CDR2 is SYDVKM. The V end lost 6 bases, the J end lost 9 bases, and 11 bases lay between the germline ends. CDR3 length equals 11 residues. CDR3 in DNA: TGTGCCAGCAGCCCCGGCCAACCCCAGTACTTC. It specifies CASSPGQPQYF.

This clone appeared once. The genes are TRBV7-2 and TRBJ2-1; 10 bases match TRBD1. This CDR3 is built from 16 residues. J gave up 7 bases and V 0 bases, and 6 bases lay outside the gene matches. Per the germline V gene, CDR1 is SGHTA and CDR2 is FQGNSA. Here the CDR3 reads CASSLAGGTGVNEQFF. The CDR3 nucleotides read TGTGCCAGCAGCTTAGCGGGTGGGACAGGGGTAAATGAGCAGTTCTTC.

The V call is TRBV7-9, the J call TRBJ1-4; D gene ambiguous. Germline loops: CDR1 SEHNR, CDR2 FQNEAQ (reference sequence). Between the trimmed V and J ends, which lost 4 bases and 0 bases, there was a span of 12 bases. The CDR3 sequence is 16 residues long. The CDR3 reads CASSSYKLPTNEKLFF. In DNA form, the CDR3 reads TGTGCCAGCAGCTCGTACAAGCTTCCAACTAATGAAAAACTGTTTTTT.

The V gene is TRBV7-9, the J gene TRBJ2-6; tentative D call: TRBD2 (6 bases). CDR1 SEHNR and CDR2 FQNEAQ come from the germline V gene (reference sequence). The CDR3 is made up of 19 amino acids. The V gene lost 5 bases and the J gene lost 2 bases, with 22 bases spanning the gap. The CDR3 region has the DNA TGTGCCAGCAGCCCCAAGACTAGTTCCCTCTCTCCTGGGGCCAACGTCCTGACTTTC. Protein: CASSPKTSSLSPGANVLTF.

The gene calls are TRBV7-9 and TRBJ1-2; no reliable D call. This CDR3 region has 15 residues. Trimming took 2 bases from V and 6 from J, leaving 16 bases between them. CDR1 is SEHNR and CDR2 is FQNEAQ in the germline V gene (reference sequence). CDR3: CASSLISTGSDGYTF. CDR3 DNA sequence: TGTGCCAGCAGCTTAATTTCGACCGGGTCGGATGGCTACACCTTC.

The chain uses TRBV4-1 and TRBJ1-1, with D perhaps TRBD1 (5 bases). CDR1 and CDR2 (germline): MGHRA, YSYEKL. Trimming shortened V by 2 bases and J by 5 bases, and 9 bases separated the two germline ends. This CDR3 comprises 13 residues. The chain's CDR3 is CASSQFQGTEAFF. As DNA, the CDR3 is TGCGCCAGCAGCCAATTTCAGGGTACTGAAGCTTTCTTT.

CDR3 residues: CASSMQQGASYEQYF. CDR3 nucleotide sequence: TGTGCCAGTAGTATGCAACAGGGGGCCTCCTACGAGCAGTACTTC. J is TRBJ2-7 and V is TRBV19; 9 positions match TRBD1. The CDR3 is 15 amino acids. CDR1 is LNHDA and CDR2 is SQIVND in the germline V gene (reference sequence). V shed 3 bases and J 0 bases; nucleotides not matched to a gene: 3.

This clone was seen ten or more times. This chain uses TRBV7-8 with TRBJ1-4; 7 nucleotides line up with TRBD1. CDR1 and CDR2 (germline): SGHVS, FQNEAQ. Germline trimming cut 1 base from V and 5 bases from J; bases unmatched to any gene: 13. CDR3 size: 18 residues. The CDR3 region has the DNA TGTGCCAGCAGCTTAGTGACAGGGTTCGTACGATTGAATGAAAAACTGTTTTTT. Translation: CASSLVTGFVRLNEKLFF.

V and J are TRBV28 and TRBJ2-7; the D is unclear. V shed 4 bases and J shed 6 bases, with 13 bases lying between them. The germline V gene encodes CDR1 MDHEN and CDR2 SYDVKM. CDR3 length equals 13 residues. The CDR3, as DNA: TGTGCCAGCAGTTCCCCAATTGCCGGCGAGCAGTACTTC. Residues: CASSSPIAGEQYF.

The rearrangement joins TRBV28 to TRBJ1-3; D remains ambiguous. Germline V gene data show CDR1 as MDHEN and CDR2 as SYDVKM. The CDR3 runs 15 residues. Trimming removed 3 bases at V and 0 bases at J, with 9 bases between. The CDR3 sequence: CASSFPIHSGNTIYF. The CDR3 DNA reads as TGTGCCAGCAGTTTCCCCATCCACTCTGGAAACACCATATATTTT.

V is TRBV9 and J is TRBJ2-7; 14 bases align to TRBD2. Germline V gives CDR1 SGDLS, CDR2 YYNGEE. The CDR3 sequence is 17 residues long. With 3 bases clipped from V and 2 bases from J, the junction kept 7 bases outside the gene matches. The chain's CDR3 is CASSDGLAGGPPYEQYF. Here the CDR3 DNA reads TGTGCCAGCAGCGATGGACTAGCGGGAGGACCGCCCTACGAGCAGTACTTC.

The CDR3 here is CASSLPVDRVEVGNQPQHF. The CDR3 DNA reads TGTGCCAGCAGCCTCCCCGTGGACAGGGTAGAGGTGGGCAATCAGCCCCAGCATTTT. V usage is TRBV7-9 and J usage is TRBJ1-5; 8 bases are a match to TRBD1. The CDR3 contains 19 residues. Trimming took 5 bases from V and 2 from J; bases not matched to a gene: 17. The V gene's germline CDR1 is SEHNR and CDR2 FQNEAQ (reference sequence).